The 23 T cell receptor beta chains reported below all come from one sample, sequenced in a study of shared clonotypes between healthy human individuals. Terminally differentiated effector memory CD45RA+ cells were excluded from the naive CD8 cells, which were CD45RO-negative and positively selected for CCR7. Data came from immunoSEQ multiplex PCR; TCRdb stores just in-frame clones and leaves some out. The sample lists some 2 million clones, roughly 95% occurring once. Sequencing input: naive CD8+ T cells sorted from blood. Source of these receptors: a man between 18 and 29 years old in good health.

CDR3 DNA: TGTGCCAGCAGTGAAGCCTCCGGGAGCTCCTACAATGAGCAGTTCTTC. Translated: CASSEASGSSYNEQFF. This sequence joins TRBV2 and TRBJ2-1; D possibly corresponds to TRBD2 (6 bases). The CDR3 spans 16 residues. Trimming left V 0 bases short and J 0 bases short, with 9 bases between. Germline loops: CDR1 SNHLY, CDR2 FYNNEI.

J is TRBJ1-3 and V is TRBV30; D may be TRBD1 (6 bases). V was pared by 3 bases and J by 0 bases, with 9 bases between. The CDR3 has 14 amino acids. Germline V lookup: CDR1 GTSNPN, CDR2 SVGIG (reference sequence). Here the CDR3 DNA reads TGTGCCTGGAGGGACAGAGACTCTGGAAACACCATATATTTT. Protein: CAWRDRDSGNTIYF.

Turning to this clone: The sample has other DNA sequences that encode this CDR3 too. The chain joins TRBV29-1 to TRBJ2-2, with unresolved D. Germline values: CDR1 SQVTM, CDR2 ANQGSEA. Trimming took off 1 base at V and 6 bases at J, with 3 bases between the two ends. The CDR3 runs 11 residues. CDR3 loop: CSVEGPGELFF. CDR3 in DNA: TGCAGCGTTGAAGGGCCCGGGGAGCTGTTTTTT.

To note about this clone: This sample includes further DNA sequences coding for the same CDR3. This chain uses TRBV30 with TRBJ2-3, with D tentatively TRBD2 (5 bases). CDR1 GTSNPN and CDR2 SVGIG come from the germline V gene (reference sequence). The CDR3 is 15 residues long. V lost 1 base, J lost 0 bases, and 11 bases lay in between. CDR3 sequence (DNA): TGTGCCTGGAGTGAGGGAGCGTCAAGCACAGATACGCAGTATTTT. It yields the protein CAWSEGASSTDTQYF.

The rearrangement joins TRBV6-5 to TRBJ2-7; 8 bases are a match to TRBD1. V shed 5 bases and J 2 bases; nucleotides not matched to a gene: 5. The CDR3 runs 14 residues. CDR1 and CDR2 (germline): MNHEY, SVGAGI. CDR3 nucleotide sequence: TGTGCCAGCAGTACCCAACAGGGGGCCTACGAGCAGTACTTC. This encodes CASSTQQGAYEQYF.

The rearrangement joins TRBV25-1 to TRBJ2-6; D not resolved. Trimming left V 3 bases short and J 0 bases short, with 12 bases between. The CDR3 spans 17 residues. Germline CDR1 reads MGHDK; CDR2 reads SYGVNS. In nucleotides, the CDR3 is TGTGCCAGCAGTGAGCAGGCCGCCCTCTCTGGGGCCAACGTCCTGACTTTC. It translates to CASSEQAALSGANVLTF.

This chain connects TRBV9 to TRBJ1-1; no clear D gene. V shed 3 bases and J shed 0 bases, with 12 bases lying between them. The CDR3 extends over 15 amino acids. CDR1 is SGDLS and CDR2 is YYNGEE in the germline V gene. The DNA for the CDR3 is TGTGCCAGCAGCGCCAGGCAAGGCTTGAACACTGAAGCTTTCTTT. This codes for CASSARQGLNTEAFF.

The rearrangement uses TRBV4-3 and TRBJ2-3, with TRBD2 matching over 7 bases. CDR1 and CDR2 (germline): LGHNA, YSLEER. With V trimmed by 4 bases and J by 4 bases, 5 bases remained unmatched. The length of the CDR3 is 14 residues. The CDR3 here is CASSRGGFSDTQYF. The DNA for the CDR3 is TGCGCCAGCAGCCGGGGGGGATTCTCAGATACGCAGTATTTT.

The rearrangement links TRBV15 to TRBJ2-2, with D possibly being TRBD1 (6 bases). Trimming took 6 bases from V and 5 from J, leaving 10 bases between them. The CDR3 runs to 13 residues. Germline V CDR1 and CDR2: LNHNV, YYDKDF (reference sequence). CDR3 nucleotides: TGTGCCACCAGGTTCAGGGGAACCGGGGAGCTGTTTTTT. Translation: CATRFRGTGELFF.

The chain carries TRBV2 and TRBJ2-1, with 9 bases fitting TRBD2. V was clipped by 5 bases and J by 2 bases; unmatched bases: 4. Germline V gives CDR1 SNHLY, CDR2 FYNNEI. The CDR3 is 15 residues long. CDR3 nucleotide sequence: TGTGCCAGCAGTCCGGGGACTAGCCCCTACAATGAGCAGTTCTTC. Translated, it gives CASSPGTSPYNEQFF.

The rearrangement joins TRBV6-5 to TRBJ1-1, with 8 bases aligning to TRBD1. Germline CDR1 and CDR2: MNHEY and SVGAGI. CDR3 size: 14 residues. V dropped 6 bases and J dropped 3; count of bases not matched to a gene: 6. In DNA, the CDR3 is TGTGCCAGCAGGGGACAGGCGAGGGACACTGAAGCTTTCTTT. Encoded protein: CASRGQARDTEAFF.

This chain uses TRBV6-5 with TRBJ2-7, with 12 bases identical to TRBD1. This CDR3 spans 14 amino acids. In germline, CDR1 is MNHEY, CDR2 SVGAGI. V gave up 6 bases and J gave up 6 bases; unmatched junction bases: 6. In nucleotides, the CDR3 is TGTGCCAGCAGCACCGGGACAGGGGGCCGCGAGCAGTACTTC. As protein: CASSTGTGGREQYF.

V is TRBV4-2 and J is TRBJ2-7; no definite D call. The ends were cut back, 0 bases at V and 5 bases at J, with 8 bases in the middle. The CDR3 runs 13 residues. Germline V gives CDR1 LGHNA, CDR2 YNFKEQ. The CDR3 bases are TGTGCCAGCAGCCAAGATGTAGGGAACGAGCAGTACTTC. Its protein is CASSQDVGNEQYF.

This sequence joins TRBV29-1 and TRBJ1-2; D remains ambiguous. With 7 bases removed from V and 2 bases from J, the gap between germline ends came to 17 bases. The CDR3 has 14 amino acids. Germline V gene sequence: CDR1 SQVTM, CDR2 ANQGSEA. The CDR3 nucleotides are TGCAGCGCAACCAAAAACCCCGGAAACTATGGCTACACCTTC. Protein: CSATKNPGNYGYTF.

The V call is TRBV5-6, the J call TRBJ1-4; D is ambiguous. With 1 base removed from V and 7 bases from J, the gap between germline ends came to 14 bases. The V gene's germline CDR1 is SGHDT and CDR2 YYEEEE. The CDR3 is made up of 15 amino acids. The CDR3 DNA reads TGTGCCAGCAGCTTGTCGGCAAGCTGGGGTGAAAAACTGTTTTTT. This encodes CASSLSASWGEKLFF.

As to this clone: The same CDR3 can be traced to other DNA sequences in this sample. The rearrangement links TRBV7-9 to TRBJ1-4; D gene ambiguous. The germline CDR1 and CDR2 sequences are SEHNR and FQNEAQ (reference sequence). V dropped 0 bases and J dropped 0 bases, with 5 bases sitting between them. The CDR3 covers 15 residues. The CDR3 here is CASSLAGSTNEKLFF. CDR3 bases: TGTGCCAGCAGCTTAGCGGGGTCAACTAATGAAAAACTGTTTTTT.

The J gene is TRBJ1-5, the V gene TRBV28, with D unresolved. The V gene lost 7 bases and the J gene lost 5 bases, with 12 bases spanning the gap. Germline loops: CDR1 MDHEN, CDR2 SYDVKM. The CDR3 consists of 13 residues. The chain's CDR3 is CASTPKDYQPQHF. The CDR3 DNA sequence: TGTGCCAGCACCCCGAAGGACTATCAGCCCCAGCATTTT.

The CDR3 DNA reads TGTGCCAGCATGGGAGGGCCAAGGGAGACCCAGTACTTC. The encoded protein is CASMGGPRETQYF. This sequence joins TRBV6-6 and TRBJ2-5, with 7 bases identical to TRBD2. V lost 7 bases and J lost 5; bases outside the gene matches: 7. In germline, CDR1 is MNHNY, CDR2 SVGAGI (reference sequence). The CDR3 runs 13 residues.

The chain is built from TRBV27 and TRBJ2-7, with D perhaps TRBD1 (5 bases). V lost 5 bases and J 1 base, leaving 12 bases between the germline ends. The CDR3 consists of 14 residues. The germline gives CDR1 MNHEY, CDR2 SMNVEV (reference sequence). For the CDR3, the DNA is TGTGCCAGCAGTCCCACGACAGAGTCCTACGAGCAGTACTTC. Amino acid sequence: CASSPTTESYEQYF.

The chain links TRBV2 to TRBJ2-7; 10 positions match TRBD2. Germline V gene sequence: CDR1 SNHLY, CDR2 FYNNEI. CDR3 length equals 14 residues. The ends lost 4 bases at V and 5 bases at J; junction bases unmatched: 5. CDR3 sequence: CASSVLAGGHEQYF. The CDR3 DNA is TGTGCCAGCAGTGTATTAGCGGGGGGCCACGAGCAGTACTTC.

The rearrangement links TRBV7-9 to TRBJ2-7; D is ambiguous. V was pared by 1 base and J by 6 bases, with 7 bases between. There are 12 residues in the CDR3. Germline values: CDR1 SEHNR, CDR2 FQNEAQ (reference sequence). The CDR3: CASSLESTEQYF. The CDR3 DNA is TGTGCCAGCAGCTTAGAGTCTACCGAGCAGTACTTC.

The chain uses TRBV19 and TRBJ2-3, with D unclear. The CDR3 loop spans 14 amino acids. CDR1 is LNHDA and CDR2 is SQIVND in the germline V gene (reference sequence). Trimming cost V 5 bases and J 2 bases, with 11 bases left between them. The CDR3 nucleotides are TGTGCCAGTAGTCGGACCCCCCTCACAGATACGCAGTATTTT. As protein: CASSRTPLTDTQYF.

The chain couples TRBV11-1 to TRBJ1-6; possible D gene TRBD1, 5 bases. Trimming took off 1 base at V and 7 bases at J, with 8 bases between the two ends. This CDR3 is built from 14 residues. Germline V gene lookup returns CDR1 SGHAT and CDR2 FQDESV (reference sequence). The CDR3 is CASSLEGTNSPLHF. In nucleotides, the CDR3 is TGTGCCAGCAGCTTAGAAGGGACCAATTCACCCCTCCACTTT.